This entry lists 11 T cell receptor beta chains sequenced from one sample in a study of T cell responses to AZD1222 COVID-19 vaccine. This table comes from immunoSEQ multiplex PCR, and its TCRdb copy is limited to in-frame clones, with some not included. The top ten hold roughly 1.7% of the sample, which has around 140,000 clones, over 75% seen once. The sequencing here drew on peripheral blood, taken on day 0 of AZD1222 vaccination. Every receptor here comes from an adult in good health.

The rearrangement joins TRBV5-6 to TRBJ2-6, with 12 bases matching TRBD2. This CDR3 region has 17 residues. CDR1 SGHDT and CDR2 YYEEEE come from the germline V gene. J gave up 2 bases and V 4 bases, and 4 bases lay outside the gene matches. The CDR3 DNA reads TGTGCCAGCAGCACCAGGACTAGCGGGACTGGGGCCAACGTCCTGACTTTC. Protein product: CASSTRTSGTGANVLTF. Variable domain in full (rest from reference TRBV5-6 and TRBJ2-6): DAGVTQSPTHLIKTRGQQVTLRCSPKSGHDTVSWYQQALGQGPQFIFQYYEEEERQRGNFPDRFSGHQFPNYSSELNVNALLLGDSALYLCASSTRTSGTGANVLTFGAGSRLTVL.

The gene calls are TRBV30 and TRBJ2-7, with 12 bases fitting TRBD2. Germline CDR1 reads GTSNPN; CDR2 reads SVGIG (reference sequence). The CDR3 covers 17 residues. The trim removed 2 bases at V and 2 bases at J, leaving 10 bases unmatched. The CDR3 DNA reads TGTGCCTGGAGTATTGCCCGGACTAGCGGGATAGCCTACGAGCAGTACTTC. Amino acid sequence: CAWSIARTSGIAYEQYF.

The V gene is TRBV6-6, the J gene TRBJ1-1; 8 positions match TRBD1. V was pared by 6 bases and J by 8 bases, with 2 bases of the junction left unmatched. The germline CDR1 and CDR2 sequences are MNHNY and SVGAGI (reference sequence). This CDR3 spans 11 amino acids. The CDR3 protein is CASSRQGEAFF. For the CDR3, the DNA is TGTGCCAGCAGCCGACAGGGGGAAGCTTTCTTT.

The chain employs TRBV7-2 and TRBJ2-5, with TRBD2 matching 8 bases. Trimming removed 3 bases from V and 4 bases from J; junction bases left unmatched: 10. The CDR3 loop spans 16 amino acids. Germline V lookup: CDR1 SGHTA, CDR2 FQGNSA. The DNA of the CDR3 is TGTGCCAGCAGCTTGGGGCCAGCGGGAGCCTTAGAGACCCAGTACTTC. This translates into CASSLGPAGALETQYF.

This chain joins TRBV5-1 and TRBJ1-1; 8 bases are shared with TRBD1. Trimming at V came to 6 bases and at J to 1 base, leaving 5 bases not matched to a gene. The CDR3 covers 14 residues. From germline, CDR1 is SGHRS and CDR2 YFSETQ. CDR3 amino acids: CASTGTGRNTEAFF. CDR3 DNA: TGCGCCAGCACCGGGACAGGAAGGAACACTGAAGCTTTCTTT.

This chain links TRBV28 with TRBJ2-7; either TRBD1 or TRBD2 may fit D (5 bases each). Germline V gives CDR1 MDHEN, CDR2 SYDVKM. The CDR3 has 13 residues. V lost 3 bases and J lost 2, with 8 bases in between. CDR3 protein: CASSLGVAYEQYF. Written as DNA, the CDR3 is TGTGCCAGCAGTTTGGGGGTCGCCTACGAGCAGTACTTC.

This clone has a handful of counts. In nucleotides, the CDR3 is TGTGCCAGCAGCCCTGAAGTCAGCACCCTCCACTTT. Protein product: CASSPEVSTLHF. This rearrangement joins TRBV2 to TRBJ1-6; D not certain. V lost 6 bases and J 14 bases, leaving 14 bases between the germline ends. Germline V gene lookup returns CDR1 SNHLY and CDR2 FYNNEI. The CDR3 loop spans 12 amino acids.

This sequence joins TRBV7-8 and TRBJ2-2; 8 nucleotides match TRBD2. J lost 1 base, V lost 1 base, and 2 bases had no gene match. Germline values: CDR1 SGHVS, CDR2 FQNEAQ. This CDR3 is 16 amino acids long. The CDR3 nucleotides are TGTGCCAGCAGCTTAGAACTAGCGGAGAACACCGGGGAGCTGTTTTTT. It specifies CASSLELAENTGELFF.

V gene TRBV4-1 combines with J gene TRBJ1-2, with 8 bases that match TRBD1. This CDR3 is built from 15 residues. Germline assignment: CDR1 MGHRA and CDR2 YSYEKL. V trimming: 4 bases; J trimming: 2 bases; junction bases outside the gene matches: 6. The CDR3 nucleotides read TGCGCCAGCAGCCTCTCGGGACAGGCAAACTATGGCTACACCTTC. Its translation: CASSLSGQANYGYTF.

The chain employs TRBV5-1 and TRBJ2-7; possible D gene TRBD1, 5 bases. The V end was cut by 0 bases, the J end by 7 bases, with 11 bases between. Germline values: CDR1 SGHRS, CDR2 YFSETQ. CDR3 length: 13 amino acids. CDR3 DNA sequence: TGCGCCAGCAGCTTGGTTCAGGGCCGGGAGCAGTACTTC. As protein: CASSLVQGREQYF.

V gene TRBV7-6 combines with J gene TRBJ1-2, with 9 bases fitting TRBD1. This CDR3 has 15 residues. Unmatched junction bases numbered 7, after V lost 4 bases and J lost 4 bases. Looked up from germline, CDR1 is SGHVS and CDR2 is FNYEAQ. The CDR3 spells CASSSYRGHGYGYTF. Written as DNA, the CDR3 is TGTGCCAGCAGCTCTTACAGGGGGCATGGCTATGGCTACACCTTC.